This T cell receptor (beta chain) originates from a study of shared clonotypes between healthy human individuals. Over several immunoSEQ plates, each subset's genomic DNA was distributed in even portions. The assay was immunoSEQ multiplex PCR, and TCRdb's table has in-frame clones only and misses some. This sample has around 2.3 million clones, with approximately 95% found just once. Trimming at V came to 4 bases and at J to 8 bases, leaving 10 bases not matched to a gene. This CDR3 is 14 amino acids long. Germline values: CDR1 SGHVS, CDR2 FQNEAQ. The sample comprised naive CD4+ T cells sorted from blood. The subset was: CD45RA+ positively selected. The sequence derives from a man younger than 35 in good health. This chain links TRBV7-8 with TRBJ1-1; 7 nucleotides agree with TRBD1. CDR3 in amino acids: CASSYGQVRGEAFF. DNA of the CDR3: TGTGCCAGCAGCTACGGACAGGTCCGCGGGGAAGCTTTCTTT.